These 23 T cell receptor beta chains came from one sample sequenced in a study of a mutant IDH1 vaccine in newly diagnosed glioma. Antigens for these TCRs are unknown. Produced via immunoSEQ multiplex PCR; TCRdb's table is partial and in-frame only. Of tens of thousands of clones in the sample, around 80% were seen once. Time point described: week 23, last vaccination. In the vaccine, a single dose held 300 ug of the mutant IDH1 20-mer peptide, along with topical imiquimod. The sequenced sample was PBMCs, obtained from a glioma patient whose treatment included an IDH1 peptide vaccine. Receptors originate from a woman aged 40-49 years with glioma. Some clones in this sample may be carry-over from other donors' samples.

The V gene is TRBV7-2, the J gene TRBJ2-2, with TRBD1 as a possible D gene (5 bases). The ends were cut back, 2 bases at V and 0 bases at J, with 13 bases in the middle. The CDR3 is made up of 17 amino acids. Germline V gene lookup returns CDR1 SGHTA and CDR2 FQGNSA. The CDR3 DNA follows: TGTGCCAGCAGCTTACCTAGTGGGGCAGCGAACACCGGGGAGCTGTTTTTT. It encodes CASSLPSGAANTGELFF.

This clone was recorded a few times. The chain is built from TRBV5-5 and TRBJ2-2, with D tentatively TRBD1 or TRBD2 (5 bases each). V lost 4 bases, J lost 3 bases, and 16 bases lay in between. The CDR3 covers 16 residues. Germline V lookup: CDR1 SGHKS, CDR2 YYEKEE (reference sequence). The CDR3 loop reads CASSPLRGVDTGELFF. CDR3 DNA sequence: TGTGCCAGCAGCCCTCTGCGAGGGGTCGACACCGGGGAGCTGTTTTTT.

This clone is a singleton in its sample. This rearrangement joins TRBV9 to TRBJ1-1, with TRBD1 as a possible D gene (6 bases). The germline gives CDR1 SGDLS, CDR2 YYNGEE. There are 17 residues in the CDR3. V lost 3 bases to trimming and J lost 0 bases, with 18 bases between them. CDR3 bases: TGTGCCAGCAGCGAAGGCCAGGGGATACTCATGAACACTGAAGCTTTCTTT. This translates into CASSEGQGILMNTEAFF.

This clone was seen a few times. CDR3 coding DNA: TGTGCCAGCAGCCACCTAGACAGGGCCCGGGGTGGCTACACCTTC. Its protein is CASSHLDRARGGYTF. The V and J genes are TRBV14 and TRBJ1-2; TRBD1 matches at 7 bases. V shed 3 bases, J shed 7 bases, and the junction held 11 bases outside the gene matches. Germline CDR1 and CDR2: SGHDN and FVKESK. This CDR3 contains 15 residues. Supplemented by reference TRBV14 and TRBJ1-2, the full variable domain reads EAGVTQFPSHSVIEKGQTVTLRCDPISGHDNLYWYRRVMGKEIKFLLHFVKESKQDESGMPNNRFLAERTGGTYSTLKVQPAELEDSGVYFCASSHLDRARGGYTFGSGTRLTVV.

This clone came up once. The rearrangement joins TRBV27 to TRBJ1-1, with D uncertain. Germline values: CDR1 MNHEY, CDR2 SMNVEV (reference sequence). The CDR3 length is 13 residues. Trimming pared 0 bases from V and 1 base from J, leaving 3 bases between. In nucleotides, the CDR3 is TGTGCCAGCAGTTTATCAACGAACACTGAAGCTTTCTTT. Amino acid sequence: CASSLSTNTEAFF.

This chain links TRBV7-2 with TRBJ1-1; no firm D call. The CDR3 runs 13 residues. The germline V gene has CDR1 SGHTA and CDR2 FQGNSA. Trimming stripped 3 bases from V and 4 bases from J, with 9 bases between. The CDR3, as DNA: TGTGCCAGCAGCTTGGGGTCGGTCACTGAAGCTTTCTTT. Amino acids: CASSLGSVTEAFF.

The chain combines TRBV5-4 with TRBJ2-7; tentatively, D is TRBD2 (5 bases). V was pared by 0 bases and J by 0 bases, with 10 bases between. Germline CDR1 reads SGHNT; CDR2 reads YYREEE (reference sequence). The length of the CDR3 is 15 residues. The CDR3, as DNA: TGTGCCAGCAGCTTGGGGACTCTGAGCTCCTACGAGCAGTACTTC. Translating it yields CASSLGTLSSYEQYF.

V and J are TRBV15 and TRBJ1-6; no reliable D call. The V end lost 5 bases, the J end lost 1 base, and 15 bases lay between the germline ends. Germline CDR1 LNHNV, CDR2 YYDKDF (reference sequence). This CDR3 has 17 amino acids. As DNA, the CDR3 is TGTGCCACCAGCGCCGGCCGGCGGTTTTCCTATAATTCACCCCTCCACTTT. Residues: CATSAGRRFSYNSPLHF.

The rearrangement uses TRBV30 and TRBJ1-2; maybe TRBD1 (6 bases). The CDR3 is made up of 14 amino acids. Germline V gives CDR1 GTSNPN, CDR2 SVGIG (reference sequence). V dropped 1 base and J dropped 6 bases, with 15 bases sitting between them. The CDR3 spells CAWSEVRGPNGYTF. CDR3 sequence (DNA): TGTGCCTGGAGTGAAGTCAGGGGCCCGAATGGCTACACCTTC. The variable domain in full, completed from reference TRBV30 and TRBJ1-2, reads SQTIHQWPATLVQPVGSPLSLECTVEGTSNPNLYWYRQAAGRGLQLLFYSVGIGQISSEVPQNLSASRPQDRQFILSSKKLLLSDSGFYLCAWSEVRGPNGYTFGSGTRLTVV.

V gene TRBV30 combines with J gene TRBJ2-3; D might be TRBD2 (7 bases). The CDR3 spans 15 residues. The V end was cut by 4 bases, the J end by 1 base, with 15 bases between. The germline V gene encodes CDR1 GTSNPN and CDR2 SVGIG (reference sequence). The CDR3 nucleotides read TGTGCCTGGAAAAGGGGAGGGGGGGGCACAGATACGCAGTATTTT. Its protein product is CAWKRGGGGTDTQYF.

V usage is TRBV9 and J usage is TRBJ2-2, with a possible D match to TRBD2 (6 bases). Germline lookup yields CDR1 SGDLS and CDR2 YYNGEE. The V gene lost 8 bases and the J gene lost 5 bases, with 16 bases spanning the gap. The CDR3 sequence is 14 residues long. The CDR3 DNA reads as TGTGCCAGTCGTAGGCCGGGGGAAACCGGGGAGCTGTTTTTT. Translating it yields CASRRPGETGELFF.

V gene TRBV9 combines with J gene TRBJ1-2; possibly TRBD1 for D (5 bases). There are 13 residues in the CDR3. V shed 3 bases and J shed 8 bases, with 14 bases lying between them. The germline gives CDR1 SGDLS, CDR2 YYNGEE. In DNA, the CDR3 is TGTGCCAGCAGCGCATCGGGACCCCGGGGCTACACCTTC. It specifies CASSASGPRGYTF.

This clone was seen a single time. J is TRBJ1-3 and V is TRBV7-2; perhaps TRBD1 as D (5 bases). The germline V gene encodes CDR1 SGHTA and CDR2 FQGNSA. The CDR3 runs to 16 residues. V gave up 1 base and J gave up 0 bases, with 10 bases separating them. CDR3 in amino acids: CASSLVNGGSGNTIYF. CDR3 in DNA: TGTGCCAGCAGCTTAGTTAACGGGGGCTCTGGAAACACCATATATTTT.

This chain joins TRBV6-4 and TRBJ1-5, with D tentatively TRBD1 (5 bases). Germline V lookup: CDR1 MRHNA, CDR2 SNTAGT. The CDR3 spans 14 residues. The ends were cut back, 3 bases at V and 4 bases at J, with 10 bases in the middle. CDR3 amino acids: CASSEDSSNQPQHF. CDR3 in DNA: TGTGCCAGCAGTGAAGACAGTTCGAATCAGCCCCAGCATTTT.

This chain connects TRBV5-4 to TRBJ2-4, with D tentatively TRBD2 (7 bases). The CDR3 length is 16 residues. Trimming left V 0 bases short and J 0 bases short, with 10 bases between. The germline CDR1 and CDR2 sequences are SGHNT and YYREEE (reference sequence). The CDR3 region has the DNA TGTGCCAGCAGCTTGGCGGGGGGCAAAGCCAAAAACATTCAGTACTTC. This sequence encodes CASSLAGGKAKNIQYF.

The J gene is TRBJ1-3, the V gene TRBV6-5; D is unresolved. The CDR3 contains 14 residues. CDR1 and CDR2 (germline): MNHEY, SVGAGI. V dropped 2 bases and J dropped 1 base, with 6 bases sitting between them. The DNA for the CDR3 is TGTGCCAGCAGTTACGCTGGTTCTGGAAACACCATATATTTT. Translating it yields CASSYAGSGNTIYF.

This chain links TRBV2 with TRBJ2-5, with D possibly being TRBD1 (5 bases). The CDR3 contains 11 residues. The germline gives CDR1 SNHLY, CDR2 FYNNEI. The germline V and J ends were trimmed by 10 bases and 3 bases, with 9 bases remaining between them. Here the CDR3 DNA reads TGTGCCACCCAGGGAAAAGAGACCCAGTACTTC. Residues: CATQGKETQYF.

The gene calls are TRBV18 and TRBJ1-2, with a weak D call TRBD1 (5 bases). The CDR3 extends over 15 amino acids. Germline V lookup: CDR1 KGHSH, CDR2 LQKENI. The V and J ends lost 0 bases and 8 bases respectively, with 16 bases between them. CDR3 residues: CASSPPRRALGGYTF. As DNA, the CDR3 is TGTGCCAGCTCACCACCCCGCAGGGCCCTTGGGGGCTACACCTTC.

The CDR3 coding sequence is TGTGCCACCAGCAGAGCCGGGACAGGGGAGGCCTACGAGCAGTACTTC. It specifies CATSRAGTGEAYEQYF. The V gene is TRBV15, the J gene TRBJ2-7; 10 bases are a match to TRBD1. This CDR3 has 16 residues. Germline CDR1 reads LNHNV; CDR2 reads YYDKDF (reference sequence). The J segment lost 2 bases and the V segment lost 1 base, leaving 5 bases of the junction unmatched.

V usage is TRBV2 and J usage is TRBJ1-4; 8 bases fit TRBD1. Germline values: CDR1 SNHLY, CDR2 FYNNEI. CDR3 length equals 14 residues. V lost 7 bases, J lost 6 bases, and 7 bases stayed unmatched. The CDR3 region has the DNA TGTGCCAGCATCATGGACAGGGCGGATGAAAAACTGTTTTTT. This translates into CASIMDRADEKLFF.

The gene calls are TRBV11-2 and TRBJ1-2; 7 bases agree with TRBD1. Germline V gives CDR1 SGHAT, CDR2 FQNNGV. The junction had 13 bases not matched to a gene; V was cut back by 4 bases and J by 14 bases. The CDR3 has 13 residues. CDR3 amino acids: CASSSRDRAFWTF. The CDR3 DNA sequence: TGTGCCAGCAGCTCCCGGGACAGAGCCTTCTGGACCTTC. The complete variable domain, with remaining parts taken from reference TRBV11-2 and TRBJ1-2, reads EAGVAQSPRYKIIEKRQSVAFWCNPISGHATLYWYQQILGQGPKLLIQFQNNGVVDDSQLPKDRFSAERLKGVDSTLKIQPAKLEDSAVYLCASSSRDRAFWTFGSGTRLTVV.

The chain employs TRBV7-3 and TRBJ2-1; 7 bases fit TRBD2. CDR3 size: 16 residues. The ends lost 2 bases at V and 4 bases at J; junction bases unmatched: 8. Germline V gives CDR1 SGHTA, CDR2 FQGTGA. CDR3 amino acids: CASSLASASGYNEQFF. The CDR3 region has the DNA TGTGCCAGCAGCTTAGCTTCGGCTAGCGGATACAATGAGCAGTTCTTC.

The V call is TRBV19, the J call TRBJ1-5; D remains unclear. The CDR3 length is 14 residues. V shed 5 bases and J shed 0 bases, with 8 bases lying between them. Germline loops: CDR1 LNHDA, CDR2 SQIVND (reference sequence). The CDR3 bases are TGTGCCAGTAGTTGGTCGGATAGCAATCAGCCCCAGCATTTT. Amino acids: CASSWSDSNQPQHF.